Listed below are T cell receptor beta chains from one sample, sequenced in a study of blood T cell repertoires in COVID-19. Method: immunoSEQ multiplex PCR; TCRdb's copy keeps in-frame clones and lacks some. Of some 40,000 clones listed, less than 70% were seen once; the top ten hold approximately 6.2%. Sequenced material: peripheral blood. These receptors were taken from an elderly man with acute or convalescent COVID-19. Both conserved end residues are part of each CDR3. Each record gives: V gene, clone size, D gene, J gene, CDR3 DNA, CDR3 protein. A D gene is named only where the DNA matches it firmly. For some rows the clone size is stated as once, few or many, or as a class when expanded; others skip it.

>TRBV27|NA|TRBD1|TRBJ2-3
TGTGCCAGCAGGCAAGGACAGGGGAGTGATACGCAGTATTTT
CASRQGQGSDTQYF
>TRBV19|NA|TRBD1|TRBJ1-2
TGTGCCAGTAGCGAACAGGGGACTAACTATGGCTACACCTTC
CASSEQGTNYGYTF
>TRBV27|NA|NA|TRBJ1-2
TGTGCCAGCAGGGACAGCCTAAACTATGGCTACACCTTC
CASRDSLNYGYTF
>TRBV27|few|TRBD1|TRBJ2-1
TGTGCCAGCAGGGGACAGGGGGTAAGTCTTGAGCAGTTCTTC
CASRGQGVSLEQFF
>TRBV6-4|NA|TRBD1|TRBJ2-1
TGTGCCAGCAGTGACTCCCTGAAGGGACAGCATTCCGGTGAGCAGTTCTTC
CASSDSLKGQHSGEQFF
>TRBV30|NA|TRBD1|TRBJ2-2
TGTGCCTGGACTCTAGGGGGGACAGGGAACACCGGGGAGCTGTTTTTT
CAWTLGGTGNTGELFF
>TRBV5-1|NA|NA|TRBJ2-1
TGCGCCAGCAGCTCCCAGGGGACGGGCTGGGATGAGCAGTTCTTC
CASSSQGTGWDEQFF
>TRBV9|once|NA|TRBJ1-2
TGTGCCAGCAGCGTACCCTCCAGGGCCAGCTACACCTTC
CASSVPSRASYTF
>TRBV11-3|few|TRBD1|TRBJ2-5
TGTGCCAGCAGCTTAACCCAGGACAGGGGGGAGACCCAGTACTTC
CASSLTQDRGETQYF
>TRBV19|once|NA|TRBJ1-1
TGTGCCAGTAGTAAAGCGGGTCTCAGGGAGGACACTGAAGCTTTCTTT
CASSKAGLREDTEAFF
>TRBV21-1|few|NA|TRBJ2-1
TGTGCCAGCAGCAGGTCCAGCGGGGGGGCATCTAATGAGCAGTTCTTC
CASSRSSGGASNEQFF
>TRBV12-3/TRBV12-4|few|NA|TRBJ1-2
TGTGCCAGCAGTCTCGCCTCAGGGTTTGGCTACACCTTC
CASSLASGFGYTF
>TRBV7-3|NA|TRBD2|TRBJ2-3
TGTGCCAGCAGCCCATCAGCGGGGGAGGCCACAGATACGCAGTATTTT
CASSPSAGEATDTQYF
>TRBV7-8|NA|NA|TRBJ1-2
TGTGCCAGCAGCCTCAGGGGATCTAACTATGGCTACACCTTC
CASSLRGSNYGYTF
>TRBV19|once|NA|TRBJ1-5
TGTGCCAGTAGTGTTGACAGGTATTTAGAGTATCAGCCCCAGCATTTT
CASSVDRYLEYQPQHF
>TRBV5-8|NA|NA|TRBJ2-5
TGTGCCAGCAGCTTGGAGGGGGGGCGGAGAGGAGAGACCCAGTACTTC
CASSLEGGRRGETQYF
>TRBV7-2|many|TRBD1|TRBJ1-2
TGTGCCAGCAGCTTAGTACAGGGGCAGGGCTACACCTTC
CASSLVQGQGYTF
>TRBV11-2|NA|NA|TRBJ2-7
TGTGCCAGCAGCTTAGTCCCCACGGGGCAGTACTTC
CASSLVPTGQYF
>TRBV11-2|NA|TRBD2|TRBJ2-3
TGTGCCAGCAGCGATAGCGGGAGCGGTGGAGATACGCAGTATTTT
CASSDSGSGGDTQYF
>TRBV30|NA|NA|TRBJ1-1
TGTGCCTGGAACAGGCTGGACACTGAAGCTTTCTTT
CAWNRLDTEAFF
>TRBV10-3|NA|NA|TRBJ2-2
TGTGCCATCCGGGACTTTGCCGGTTATAAGCTGTTTTTT
CAIRDFAGYKLFF
>TRBV2|NA|NA|TRBJ2-5
TGTGCCAGCACAACAGAACAAGAGACCCAGTACTTC
CASTTEQETQYF
>TRBV7-8|once|NA|TRBJ1-1
TGTGCCAGCACAACCCGTACCGCCAGAAAAGCTTTCTTT
CASTTRTARKAFF
>TRBV14|NA|NA|TRBJ1-2
TGTGCCAGCAGCCAAGAACTGGGGGGCTATGGCTACACCTTC
CASSQELGGYGYTF
>TRBV3-1/TRBV3-2|few|NA|TRBJ2-1
TGTGCCAGCAGCCAAGATCGCCGCCCCCAGGGTTGGGACAATGAGCAGTTCTTC
CASSQDRRPQGWDNEQFF
>TRBV5-1|NA|TRBD1|TRBJ1-1
TGCGCCAGCAGCCTGGACAGGGCAGACGAAGCTTTCTTT
CASSLDRADEAFF
>TRBV19|NA|NA|TRBJ1-4
TGTGCCAGTAGTATAACAGGCGCAACTAATGAAAAACTGTTTTTT
CASSITGATNEKLFF
>TRBV10-1|NA|TRBD1|TRBJ2-1
TGCGCCAGCAGTGCGGGACAGGTGAATGAGCAGTTCTTC
CASSAGQVNEQFF
>TRBV28|NA|NA|TRBJ1-2
TGTGCCAGCAGTGAGGGTGTGGGAGATGGCTACACCTTC
CASSEGVGDGYTF
>TRBV11-1|NA|NA|TRBJ2-5
TGTGCCAGCAGCTTAGGAGGGTACCGGGAAGAGACCCAGTACTTC
CASSLGGYREETQYF
>TRBV7-8|NA|NA|TRBJ1-1
TGTGCCAGCAGCCCCGACAGGATTGAAGCTTTCTTT
CASSPDRIEAFF
>TRBV3-1/TRBV3-2|NA|TRBD2|TRBJ2-7
TGTGCCAGCAGCCAAGAGTATGGACTAGCGGGGCACTCCTACGAGCAGTACTTC
CASSQEYGLAGHSYEQYF
>TRBV6-5|NA|NA|TRBJ2-6
TGTGCCAGCGGTCAGGGCCGCTCTGGGGCCAACGTCCTGACTTTC
CASGQGRSGANVLTF
>TRBV5-5|NA|NA|TRBJ2-7
TGTGCCAGCAGCTCATACCACACAGCCAGGGAGCAGTACTTC
CASSSYHTAREQYF
>TRBV6-5|NA|TRBD1|TRBJ2-1
TGTGCCAGCAGGGGACAGGGGTCGGGCTACAATGAGCAGTTCTTC
CASRGQGSGYNEQFF
>TRBV2|few|TRBD1|TRBJ1-2
TGTGCCAGCAGCCTAGGGGGCGCCGGCTCTGGCTACACCTTC
CASSLGGAGSGYTF
>TRBV6-6|NA|NA|TRBJ2-6
TGTGCCAGCAGTGTAACAGGGTTAACTGGGGCCAACGTCCTGACTTTC
CASSVTGLTGANVLTF
>TRBV4-1|NA|TRBD1|TRBJ1-1
TGCGCCAGCAGCCAAGCTACCGGGACAGGGACAATGAACACTGAAGCTTTCTTT
CASSQATGTGTMNTEAFF
>TRBV19|NA|NA|TRBJ1-5
TGTGCCAGTAACGACAGTTATAGCAATCAGCCCCAGCATTTT
CASNDSYSNQPQHF
>TRBV4-1|NA|NA|TRBJ1-1
TGCGCCAGCAGCCCAGTGGGGCAGGGTTGGACTGAAGCTTTCTTT
CASSPVGQGWTEAFF
>TRBV24-1|NA|NA|TRBJ2-7
TGTGCCACCAGTGACTCCACAGGGATCGAGCAGTACTTC
CATSDSTGIEQYF
>TRBV11-2|NA|NA|TRBJ2-1
TGTGCCAGCAGCGCCGACGGACACATTGAGCAGTTCTTC
CASSADGHIEQFF
>TRBV12-3/TRBV12-4|many|NA|TRBJ1-5
TGTGCCAGCACGGACTCAGATTATCAGCCCCAGCATTTT
CASTDSDYQPQHF
>TRBV19|NA|TRBD1|TRBJ1-5
TGTGCCAGTAGTATTTGGACAGGGGGGAACAATCAGCCCCAGCATTTT
CASSIWTGGNNQPQHF
>TRBV4-1|NA|NA|TRBJ2-1
TGCGCCAGCAGCCAATACCCCAGCTCCTACAATGAGCAGTTCTTC
CASSQYPSSYNEQFF
>TRBV9|NA|TRBD2|TRBJ2-1
TGTGCCAGCAGCGGAGGACTAGCGGGGGGGCAGAATGAGCAGTTCTTC
CASSGGLAGGQNEQFF
>TRBV4-3|NA|NA|TRBJ1-2
TGCGCCAGCAGTTACGAGCTGGACAGTAACTATGGCTACACCTTC
CASSYELDSNYGYTF
>TRBV7-7|NA|TRBD1|TRBJ2-2
TGTGCTAGCAGCCTTGGGGACAGGGGGCCCACCGGGGAGCTGTTTTTT
CASSLGDRGPTGELFF
>TRBV7-9|NA|TRBD2|TRBJ2-7
TGTGCCAGCAGCTTGGGGGGGAACAACGAGCAGTACTTC
CASSLGGNNEQYF